The 27 T cell receptor beta chains presented below share a single source sample, sequenced in a study of shared clonotypes between healthy human individuals. Sequenced by immunoSEQ multiplex PCR; TCRdb stores in-frame clones only, minus some. The table lists about 2 million clones, 95% of them singletons. Sample: naive CD4+ T cells sorted from blood. Subset described: CD45RA+ positively selected. Receptor source: a man aged 18 to 35 in good health.

The rearrangement links TRBV5-4 to TRBJ1-4; D gene ambiguous. This CDR3 has 15 residues. V was trimmed by 0 bases and J by 7 bases, leaving 13 bases between them. Germline loops: CDR1 SGHNT, CDR2 YYREEE (reference sequence). Here the CDR3 reads CASSLGGGSREKLFF. CDR3 in DNA: TGTGCCAGCAGCTTGGGCGGAGGGAGTCGTGAAAAACTGTTTTTT.

Remarks on this clone: The sample has other DNA sequences that encode this CDR3 too. J is TRBJ1-2 and V is TRBV30, with D hard to call. The CDR3 is made up of 11 amino acids. The V end was cut by 1 base, the J end by 3 bases, with 3 bases between. The germline V gene encodes CDR1 GTSNPN and CDR2 SVGIG (reference sequence). The CDR3 loop reads CAWSEYYGYTF. The CDR3 DNA reads as TGTGCCTGGAGTGAATACTATGGCTACACCTTC.

This chain's CDR3 is CASGRQGAVGETQYF. DNA of the CDR3: TGTGCCAGCGGACGACAGGGGGCAGTTGGAGAGACCCAGTACTTC. The V and J genes are TRBV7-9 and TRBJ2-5; 10 bases map to TRBD1. This CDR3 region has 15 residues. V trimming: 8 bases; J trimming: 4 bases; junction bases outside the gene matches: 10. Germline loops: CDR1 SEHNR, CDR2 FQNEAQ (reference sequence).

The chain has TRBV7-9 and TRBJ1-1; D is uncertain. The CDR3 spans 13 residues. V shed 7 bases and J shed 4 bases, with 13 bases lying between them. From germline, CDR1 is SEHNR and CDR2 FQNEAQ (reference sequence). CDR3 sequence reads: CASTESSGTEAFF. DNA for the CDR3: TGTGCCAGCACCGAAAGCTCGGGCACTGAAGCTTTCTTT.

This sequence joins TRBV7-6 and TRBJ2-1; 8 nucleotides line up with TRBD2. With 5 bases clipped from V and 1 base from J, the junction kept 4 bases outside the gene matches. Germline CDR1 reads SGHVS; CDR2 reads FNYEAQ. The CDR3 runs 15 residues. CDR3 coding DNA: TGTGCCAGCAGCGCTACTAGCGGTTCCTACAATGAGCAGTTCTTC. Its translation is CASSATSGSYNEQFF.

The chain recombines TRBV7-9 with TRBJ1-2; 9 bases match TRBD1. Germline lookup yields CDR1 SEHNR and CDR2 FQNEAQ (reference sequence). This CDR3 has 15 amino acids. V lost 1 base and J lost 4; bases outside the gene matches: 4. The CDR3 coding sequence is TGTGCCAGCAGCTTAGAGGGGACAGGGAGCTATGGCTACACCTTC. The encoded protein is CASSLEGTGSYGYTF.

The chain combines TRBV30 with TRBJ2-7; D is unresolved. This CDR3 region has 11 residues. Germline V gene data show CDR1 as GTSNPN and CDR2 as SVGIG (reference sequence). Trimming stripped 3 bases from V and 3 bases from J, with 6 bases between. The CDR3 DNA follows: TGTGCCTGGAGGCTGTACTACGAGCAGTACTTC. Translated: CAWRLYYEQYF.

This chain uses TRBV10-3 with TRBJ2-5; possible D gene TRBD2, 6 bases. V was cut by 5 bases and J by 2 bases, with 12 bases left in between. Germline V gene sequence: CDR1 ENHRY, CDR2 SYGVKD. The length of the CDR3 is 14 residues. In DNA form, the CDR3 reads TGTGCCATCAGTCCCAGCGGGCCTCAAGAGACCCAGTACTTC. It translates to CAISPSGPQETQYF.

This clone was seen once. This chain links TRBV7-9 with TRBJ2-7, with D unclear. CDR1 SEHNR and CDR2 FQNEAQ come from the germline V gene (reference sequence). The CDR3 spans 13 residues. The V end was cut by 5 bases, the J end by 6 bases, with 14 bases between. The CDR3 protein is CASSLSVAGEQYF. The CDR3 nucleotides read TGTGCCAGCAGCCTGAGCGTGGCCGGCGAGCAGTACTTC.

This sequence joins TRBV7-2 and TRBJ1-6, with 10 nucleotides matching TRBD1. The germline V gene encodes CDR1 SGHTA and CDR2 FQGNSA. This CDR3 is 16 amino acids long. The J segment lost 6 bases and the V segment lost 1 base, leaving 3 bases of the junction unmatched. The CDR3 nucleotides are TGTGCCAGCAGCTTAGGACAGGGGGCCGCTAATTCACCCCTCCACTTT. Amino acid sequence: CASSLGQGAANSPLHF.

V gene TRBV18 combines with J gene TRBJ2-7; 8 bases fit TRBD2. The CDR3 runs 15 residues. The germline V gene has CDR1 KGHSH and CDR2 LQKENI. The trim removed 6 bases at V and 3 bases at J, leaving 10 bases unmatched. The CDR3 loop is CASSTARREDYEQYF. The CDR3 DNA sequence: TGTGCCAGCTCTACGGCACGGCGGGAGGACTACGAGCAGTACTTC.

V usage is TRBV19 and J usage is TRBJ2-1; 7 bases are a match to TRBD2. CDR3 length: 13 residues. Germline CDR1 LNHDA, CDR2 SQIVND (reference sequence). Losses at the gene ends were 5 bases for V and 8 bases for J; bases not matched to a gene: 6. CDR3 sequence (DNA): TGTGCCAGTAGTGCGCGGACTAGAGATGAGCAGTTCTTC. Its protein is CASSARTRDEQFF.

This chain joins TRBV2 and TRBJ1-6, with a tentative D call TRBD1 (5 bases). The CDR3 is 15 residues long. V dropped 6 bases and J dropped 3 bases, with 12 bases sitting between them. The germline gives CDR1 SNHLY, CDR2 FYNNEI. The CDR3 sequence: CASRADTNYNSPLHF. In DNA form, the CDR3 reads TGTGCCAGCAGGGCGGACACAAACTATAATTCACCCCTCCACTTT.

The chain carries TRBV29-1 and TRBJ1-1; no clear D gene. The germline gives CDR1 SQVTM, CDR2 ANQGSEA. V shed 2 bases and J shed 0 bases, with 10 bases lying between them. CDR3 size: 14 residues. CDR3 bases: TGCAGCGTTGAAACAATAACGATGAACACTGAAGCTTTCTTT. This encodes CSVETITMNTEAFF.

This clone was detected only once. The V call is TRBV6-1, the J call TRBJ2-2; D possibly corresponds to TRBD1 (5 bases). Deletions cut 6 bases from V and 7 bases from J, with 9 bases between. The CDR3 loop spans 12 amino acids. Germline V gives CDR1 MNHNS, CDR2 SASEGT. CDR3 loop: CASRPGNGELFF. The CDR3 coding sequence is TGTGCCAGCAGGCCAGGGAACGGGGAGCTGTTTTTT.

The J gene is TRBJ1-3, the V gene TRBV18; unclear D gene. This CDR3 has 15 amino acids. V shed 6 bases and J shed 5 bases, with 17 bases lying between them. Germline V lookup: CDR1 KGHSH, CDR2 LQKENI. CDR3 in DNA: TGTGCCAGCTCCCGCAATGGGGAGCTGCGAAACACCATATATTTT. Protein: CASSRNGELRNTIYF.

V usage is TRBV27 and J usage is TRBJ2-7, with no clear D. The CDR3 runs to 12 residues. The germline CDR1 and CDR2 sequences are MNHEY and SMNVEV (reference sequence). V was trimmed by 6 bases and J by 4 bases, leaving 10 bases between them. DNA of the CDR3: TGTGCCAGCAGGAGAAACATATACGAGCAGTACTTC. It specifies CASRRNIYEQYF.

V gene TRBV2 combines with J gene TRBJ2-7; D gene ambiguous. Trimming pared 2 bases from V and 4 bases from J, leaving 9 bases between. Germline V gene data show CDR1 as SNHLY and CDR2 as FYNNEI. The CDR3 contains 13 residues. The CDR3 DNA reads as TGTGCCAGCAGTGAAACCCTTGGTTACGAGCAGTACTTC. It encodes CASSETLGYEQYF.

The chain has TRBV6-1 and TRBJ1-1; no definite D call. CDR3 length equals 13 residues. V lost 3 bases and J 1 base, leaving 6 bases between the germline ends. CDR1 and CDR2 from the germline V gene are MNHNS and SASEGT. Here the CDR3 reads CASSDERNTEAFF. As DNA, the CDR3 is TGTGCCAGCAGTGATGAGAGGAACACTGAAGCTTTCTTT.

About this clone itself: Other nucleotide sequences in the sample specify the same CDR3. DNA for the CDR3: TGTGCCTGGAGTGAAAGGGGGGATACGCAGTATTTT. Residues: CAWSERGDTQYF. J is TRBJ2-3 and V is TRBV30, with D possibly matching TRBD1 (6 bases). With 1 base removed from V and 6 bases from J, the gap between germline ends came to 8 bases. This CDR3 is 12 amino acids long. Germline-derived CDR1 and CDR2 are GTSNPN and SVGIG (reference sequence). The complete variable domain, with remaining parts taken from reference TRBV30 and TRBJ2-3, reads SQTIHQWPATLVQPVGSPLSLECTVEGTSNPNLYWYRQAAGRGLQLLFYSVGIGQISSEVPQNLSASRPQDRQFILSSKKLLLSDSGFYLCAWSERGDTQYFGPGTRLTVL.

The genes are TRBV28 and TRBJ1-2, with D possibly matching TRBD1 (5 bases). Per germline, CDR1 MDHEN and CDR2 SYDVKM. The germline V and J ends were trimmed by 2 bases and 7 bases, with 11 bases remaining between them. The CDR3 extends over 13 amino acids. For the CDR3, the DNA is TGTGCCAGCAGTTTAACTTTGGGGGGTGGCTACACCTTC. This gives the protein CASSLTLGGGYTF.

Points on this clone: The germline gene is not matched at one end of the junction; a read error may be the cause. The chain combines TRBV6-1 with TRBJ1-1; D is ambiguous. Germline V lookup: CDR1 MNHNS, CDR2 SASEGT. The CDR3 runs to 11 residues. CDR3 coding DNA: TGTGCCGGCAGGAAATGGGATGAAGCTTTCTTT. This sequence encodes CAGRKWDEAFF.

The genes are TRBV6-6 and TRBJ1-2, with 7 nucleotides matching TRBD1. Losses at the gene ends were 4 bases for V and 8 bases for J; bases not matched to a gene: 13. CDR3 length: 15 residues. Germline values: CDR1 MNHNY, CDR2 SVGAGI (reference sequence). CDR3 protein: CASSSTTDRVGGYTF. The CDR3 nucleotides are TGTGCCAGCAGTTCCACTACCGACAGGGTAGGAGGCTACACCTTC.

The genes are TRBV20-1 and TRBJ2-7, with D unresolved. The ends were cut back, 7 bases at V and 2 bases at J, with 9 bases in the middle. CDR3 length: 11 amino acids. Germline CDR1 reads DFQATT; CDR2 reads SNEGSKA (reference sequence). The CDR3 here is CSVESPYEQYF. The CDR3 DNA follows: TGCAGTGTCGAAAGCCCCTACGAGCAGTACTTC.

V is TRBV27 and J is TRBJ2-2; D tentatively fits TRBD1 or TRBD2 (5 bases each). The CDR3 runs 14 residues. V was trimmed by 3 bases and J by 5 bases, leaving 10 bases between them. Germline CDR1 reads MNHEY; CDR2 reads SMNVEV (reference sequence). CDR3 sequence reads: CASSFSGQTGELFF. As DNA, the CDR3 is TGTGCCAGCAGTTTCTCGGGGCAGACCGGGGAGCTGTTTTTT.

The V gene is TRBV6-5, the J gene TRBJ1-2; D is possibly TRBD1 (5 bases). CDR3 length: 15 amino acids. Germline V gives CDR1 MNHEY, CDR2 SVGAGI. V dropped 7 bases and J dropped 1 base, with 16 bases sitting between them. The CDR3, as DNA: TGTGCCAGCATAGAGGGAGAGGGGCTTAACTATGGCTACACCTTC. Encoded protein: CASIEGEGLNYGYTF.

The V and J genes are TRBV28 and TRBJ1-1; D gene ambiguous. The V gene's germline CDR1 is MDHEN and CDR2 SYDVKM. Trimming pared 7 bases from V and 0 bases from J, leaving 15 bases between. The CDR3 extends over 15 amino acids. CDR3 nucleotide sequence: TGTGCCAGCACCTCCCCGGGGTTGCTGAACACTGAAGCTTTCTTT. It is translated as CASTSPGLLNTEAFF.